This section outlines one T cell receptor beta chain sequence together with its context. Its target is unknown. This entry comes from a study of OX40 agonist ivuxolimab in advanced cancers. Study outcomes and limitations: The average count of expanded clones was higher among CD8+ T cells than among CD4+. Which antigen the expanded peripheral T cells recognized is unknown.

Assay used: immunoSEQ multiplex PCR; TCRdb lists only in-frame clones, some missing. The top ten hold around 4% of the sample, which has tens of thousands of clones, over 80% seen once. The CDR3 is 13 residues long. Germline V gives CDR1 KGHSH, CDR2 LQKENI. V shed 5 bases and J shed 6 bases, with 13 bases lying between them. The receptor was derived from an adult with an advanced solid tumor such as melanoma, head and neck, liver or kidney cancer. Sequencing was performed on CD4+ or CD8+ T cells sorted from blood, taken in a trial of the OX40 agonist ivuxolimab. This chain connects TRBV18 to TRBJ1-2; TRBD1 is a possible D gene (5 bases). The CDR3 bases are TGTGCCAGCTCATACCAGGGTGGAGATGGCTACACCTTC. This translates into CASSYQGGDGYTF.